This T cell receptor (beta chain) was retrieved from a study of cytomegalovirus exposure and HLA in healthy donors. Healthy bone marrow donors formed the donor group. The records omit this donor's CMV serostatus. A single count supports this clone. CDR3 length: 15 amino acids. CDR1 is SGHTA and CDR2 is FQGNSA in the germline V gene. The V segment lost 5 bases and the J segment 1 base; nucleotides outside the gene matches: 6. The PCR employed 60 Vbeta primers together with 13 Jbeta primers. Clones were read by immunoSEQ multiplex PCR, and TCRdb kept only the in-frame ones, dropping some. The sample lists fewer than 150,000 clones; 77% were seen once.

This chain joins TRBV7-2 and TRBJ2-5; 8 bases are a match to TRBD2. This receptor was identified in a human donor in good health. Material: PBMCs. CDR3 nucleotide sequence: TGTGCCAGCAGCCCGGGGGGGGGATCCCAAGAGACCCAGTACTTC. This sequence encodes CASSPGGGSQETQYF.